This record looks at one T cell receptor beta chain sequence and its context. Its antigen remains unidentified. The data were taken from a study of beta chain features in type 1 diabetes. Whole-study findings and limits: TCRB CDR3s were moderately but significantly shorter in Type 1 diabetes patients in all four CD4+ subsets.

Expressed TCRB transcripts were sequenced, since all the RNA that had been isolated was reverse transcribed. The repertoire was sequenced with immunoSEQ multiplex PCR; TCRdb's copy has only in-frame clones and lacks some. The data hold 400,000 to 500,000 clones, with approximately 13% observed a single time. Unmatched junction bases numbered 14, after V lost 0 bases and J lost 5 bases. The CDR3 runs to 18 residues. From germline, CDR1 is MGHRA and CDR2 YSYEKL. The receptor was derived from a young man in good health. Sequenced material: naive CD4+ T cells from blood. The rearrangement uses TRBV4-1 and TRBJ2-7; 9 bases align to TRBD1. The CDR3 DNA sequence: TGCGCCAGCAGCCAAGATCTGTACCCGGGACAGGGACGGGACGAGCAGTACTTC. Protein product: CASSQDLYPGQGRDEQYF.